This T cell receptor (beta chain) was sequenced for a study of response to subunit inactivated influenza vaccine. General study points: It was the authors' suggestion that each seasonal influenza vaccination recruits few new T cells.

The length of the CDR3 is 18 residues. The germline V gene encodes CDR1 MGHRA and CDR2 YSYEKL. Trimming took 0 bases from V and 4 from J; bases not matched to a gene: 6. Details on this clonotype: The antigen remains unidentified.

TCRdb re-called the RT-PCR reads with MiXCR, one entry per CDR3 protein. The sample holds approximately 520,000 distinct CDR3 sequences, less than 30% seen once. This sequence originates from a man aged 45-65 years who received an inactivated influenza vaccine. This material consisted of CD4+ T cells sorted from PBMCs, taken less than 6 days after vaccination. The chain joins TRBV4-1 to TRBJ2-6, with 10 bases that match TRBD1. CDR3 protein: CASSQDRGTGAGANVLTF. The CDR3 DNA reads TGCGCCAGCAGCCAAGATAGGGGGACAGGGGCCGGGGCCAACGTCCTGACTTTC.